The entry below gives a single TCR beta chain sequence along with its context. As yet, its antigen is unknown. The source of the sample is a study of cytomegalovirus exposure and HLA in healthy donors. Study-wide points: Generally TCR sequences proved uncommon, though certain public TCRs appeared in numerous donors. In a later analysis, TCR beta V- and J-gene trimming showed a link to a missense DCLRE1C variant. A later analysis by the authors found several of the most significant clusters apparently linked to common viral pathogens.

A multiplex PCR was run with 60 Vbeta primers and 13 Jbeta primers. The method was immunoSEQ multiplex PCR; TCRdb's version includes in-frame clones alone and lacks a portion of them. The data contain 50,000 to 75,000 clones, roughly 77% of them singletons. Germline-derived CDR1 and CDR2 are SNHLY and FYNNEI. CDR3 length equals 14 residues. Between the trimmed V and J ends, which lost 1 base and 2 bases, there was a span of 8 bases. This chain joins TRBV2 and TRBJ2-5; no clear D gene. The TCR was taken from a man aged 25-45 years in good health and CMV-seropositive. The specimen was PBMCs. CDR3 coding DNA: TGTGCCAGCAGTGAAGAGACACTTCAAGAGACCCAGTACTTC. Amino acids: CASSEETLQETQYF.